One sample yielded the 10 T cell receptor beta chains listed below, sequenced in a study of blood T cell repertoires in COVID-19. Repertoires were generated with immunoSEQ multiplex PCR, while TCRdb's copy carries only in-frame clones and drops some. The table records 150,000 to 200,000 clones, roughly nine tenths of them present only once. Sequencing was performed on PBMCs or T cells enriched from blood (not recorded which). The receptors shown here come from a middle-aged woman with acute COVID-19.

In its sample, this clone was seen once. The chain carries TRBV5-1 and TRBJ2-2, with 13 bases fitting TRBD2. The CDR3 sequence is 16 residues long. Germline-derived CDR1 and CDR2 are SGHRS and YFSETQ. Unmatched junction bases numbered 4, after V lost 4 bases and J lost 4 bases. The CDR3 DNA reads as TGCGCCAGCAGCGTAGGGACTAGCGGGACCACCGGGGAGCTGTTTTTT. It is translated as CASSVGTSGTTGELFF.

The chain is built from TRBV15 and TRBJ1-4; no clear D gene. This CDR3 region has 16 residues. The V end lost 4 bases, the J end lost 1 base, and 13 bases lay between the germline ends. Germline V CDR1 and CDR2: LNHNV, YYDKDF (reference sequence). CDR3 in DNA: TGTGCCACCAGCAATCGCCAAGCGCTAACTAATGAAAAACTGTTTTTT. This codes for CATSNRQALTNEKLFF.

This clone was seen a few times. V and J are TRBV14 and TRBJ2-7; a possible D gene is TRBD2 (7 bases). Trimming cost V 1 base and J 4 bases, with 17 bases left between them. The germline CDR1 and CDR2 sequences are SGHDN and FVKESK. CDR3 length equals 16 residues. The CDR3, as DNA: TGTGCCAGCAGCCAAGCCGGTCGGGGGGCCCAATACGAGCAGTACTTC. This encodes CASSQAGRGAQYEQYF.

The genes are TRBV12-3 or TRBV12-4 and TRBJ2-7; maybe TRBD1 (5 bases). The CDR3 runs to 13 residues. Trimming pared 4 bases from V and 2 bases from J, leaving 9 bases between. The CDR3 DNA reads as TGTGCCAGCAGTTCCTCAGGGACCTACGAGCAGTACTTC. Translating gives CASSSSGTYEQYF.

The rearrangement joins TRBV5-6 to TRBJ2-7; no reliable D call. Per the germline V gene, CDR1 is SGHDT and CDR2 is YYEEEE. The CDR3 sequence is 14 residues long. V lost 0 bases and J 5 bases, leaving 12 bases between the germline ends. This CDR3 reads CASSLVVSGDEQYF. CDR3 in DNA: TGTGCCAGCAGCTTGGTTGTTTCGGGTGACGAGCAGTACTTC.

The rearrangement links TRBV28 to TRBJ2-7; D might be TRBD2 (6 bases). V was clipped by 10 bases and J by 7 bases, with 20 bases between them. CDR1 MDHEN and CDR2 SYDVKM come from the germline V gene. This CDR3 has 13 amino acids. The CDR3: CATLTGGGREQYF. In nucleotides, the CDR3 is TGTGCCACCCTTACAGGCGGAGGGCGAGAGCAGTACTTC.

The J gene is TRBJ2-3, the V gene TRBV18; 9 bases agree with TRBD1. The CDR3 contains 15 residues. Germline CDR1 KGHSH, CDR2 LQKENI. With 6 bases clipped from V and 3 bases from J, the junction kept 7 bases outside the gene matches. The DNA of the CDR3 is TGTGCCAGCTCCCGTGTGGACAGGGGAACAGATACGCAGTATTTT. It translates to CASSRVDRGTDTQYF. Based on the CDR3 plus reference TRBV18 and TRBJ2-3, the full variable domain is NAGVMQNPRHLVRRRGQEARLRCSPMKGHSHVYWYRQLPEEGLKFMVYLQKENIIDESGMPKERFSAEFPKEGPSILRIQQVVRGDSAAYFCASSRVDRGTDTQYFGPGTRLTVL.

This chain links TRBV19 with TRBJ2-1, with TRBD2 as a possible D gene (5 bases). The CDR3 runs to 15 residues. Germline CDR1 LNHDA, CDR2 SQIVND (reference sequence). The germline V and J ends were trimmed by 10 bases and 5 bases, with 21 bases remaining between them. Here the CDR3 DNA reads TGTGCCACCGGAGGAACACTAGTGTCGGACAATGAGCAGTTCTTC. Encoded protein: CATGGTLVSDNEQFF.

CDR3 loop: CAWSAAGGQDTQYF. The CDR3 nucleotides are TGTGCCTGGAGTGCAGCGGGGGGCCAGGATACGCAGTATTTT. The chain uses TRBV30 and TRBJ2-3; 9 bases line up with TRBD2. This CDR3 is built from 14 residues. With 1 base clipped from V and 6 bases from J, the junction kept 5 bases outside the gene matches. Per germline, CDR1 GTSNPN and CDR2 SVGIG (reference sequence). Looking up the rest from reference TRBV30 and TRBJ2-3 gives the full variable domain: SQTIHQWPATLVQPVGSPLSLECTVEGTSNPNLYWYRQAAGRGLQLLFYSVGIGQISSEVPQNLSASRPQDRQFILSSKKLLLSDSGFYLCAWSAAGGQDTQYFGPGTRLTVL.

The chain uses TRBV6-1 and TRBJ2-2; 10 bases fit TRBD2. The CDR3 runs 17 residues. CDR1 and CDR2 (germline): MNHNS, SASEGT. Trimming removed 2 bases from V and 3 bases from J; junction bases left unmatched: 6. CDR3 loop: CASSELAGEAYTGELFF. The CDR3 DNA follows: TGTGCCAGCAGTGAACTAGCGGGAGAGGCGTACACCGGGGAGCTGTTTTTT.